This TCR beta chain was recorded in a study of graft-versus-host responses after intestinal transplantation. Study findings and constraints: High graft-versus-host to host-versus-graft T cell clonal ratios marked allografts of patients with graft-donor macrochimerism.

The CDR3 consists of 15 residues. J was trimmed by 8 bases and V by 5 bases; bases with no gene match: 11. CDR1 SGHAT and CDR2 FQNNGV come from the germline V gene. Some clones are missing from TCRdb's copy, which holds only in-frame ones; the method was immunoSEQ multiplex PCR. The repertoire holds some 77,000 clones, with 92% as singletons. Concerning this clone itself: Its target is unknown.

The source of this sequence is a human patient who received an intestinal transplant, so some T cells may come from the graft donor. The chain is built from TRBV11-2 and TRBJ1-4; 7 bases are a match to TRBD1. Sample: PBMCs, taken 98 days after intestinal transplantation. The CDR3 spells CASSQIDRDGEKLFF. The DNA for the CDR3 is TGTGCCAGCAGCCAAATTGACAGGGACGGGGAAAAACTGTTTTTT.